This T cell receptor (beta chain) was sequenced for a study of cytomegalovirus exposure and HLA in healthy donors. In the case of this clone: Its antigen is as yet unknown.

CDR3 size: 16 residues. The V and J ends lost 0 bases and 6 bases respectively, with 14 bases between them. Germline-derived CDR1 and CDR2 are MGHRA and YSYEKL. PCR primers comprised 60 Vbeta and 13 Jbeta primers. Measured with immunoSEQ multiplex PCR; TCRdb has only the in-frame clones, and not every one. Of under 150,000 clones in the sample, approximately 72% were seen once. Study results and caveats: Roughly even sequencing depth across donors was the assumption behind the presence/absence analyses.

The TCR sequence derives from a human donor in good health. Source material: PBMCs. The chain uses TRBV4-1 and TRBJ1-4; D is uncertain. The CDR3 DNA sequence: TGCGCCAGCAGCCAAGATTTGCCGAGGCCTTATGAAAAACTGTTTTTT. This encodes CASSQDLPRPYEKLFF.